The sequence of this T cell receptor (beta chain) was determined in a study of T cells in Graves' hyperthyroidism and ophthalmopathy. Study-wide results and limits: A model of 13 V-J pairs discriminated ophthalmopathy from stable hyperthyroidism.

This clonotype was observed many times. Its antigen is unidentified. Using RNA transcripts as the source, TCR beta CDR3 regions were amplified. HTBI primers were the set used in a first-round RT-PCR of the TCR CDR3. One entry per CDR3 protein results from TCRdb running MiXCR on the multiplex PCR reads. The sample includes approximately 700,000 distinct CDR3 sequences, roughly 15% of them seen just once. The CDR3 has 12 amino acids. Trimming removed 3 bases from V and 3 bases from J, with 6 bases in between. The germline V gene encodes CDR1 MDHEN and CDR2 SYDVKM. The gene calls are TRBV28 and TRBJ2-7, with D unresolved. The sample comprised blood. This clonotype originated in a young man with Graves' hyperthyroidism. CDR3 nucleotides: TGTGCCAGCAGTTTCATCGTCTACGAGCAGTACTTC. Its protein product is CASSFIVYEQYF.